This TCR beta chain is from a study of T-cell reconstitution after alpha-beta-depleted transplantation in children. The germline V gene encodes CDR1 LGHNA and CDR2 YSLEER. The CDR3 sequence is 18 residues long. V was clipped by 0 bases and J by 1 base, with 18 bases between them. The authors prepared the TCRbeta library with unique molecular identifiers. TCRdb reprocessed the PCR reads via MiXCR and lists one record per CDR3 protein. The sample contains fewer than 400,000 distinct CDR3 sequences, around 21% of which appear only once. The receptor was isolated from a human donor who donated a stem cell graft to a child with acute myeloid leukemia. The material was PBMCs from the stem cell graft donor, obtained from the stem cell graft. This chain connects TRBV4-3 to TRBJ2-5, with D possibly TRBD2 on 8 matching bases. The CDR3 DNA sequence: TGCGCCAGCAGCCAAGATTCGGGAGGGGGCTTGGGCCAAGAGACCCAGTACTTC. Residues: CASSQDSGGGLGQETQYF.